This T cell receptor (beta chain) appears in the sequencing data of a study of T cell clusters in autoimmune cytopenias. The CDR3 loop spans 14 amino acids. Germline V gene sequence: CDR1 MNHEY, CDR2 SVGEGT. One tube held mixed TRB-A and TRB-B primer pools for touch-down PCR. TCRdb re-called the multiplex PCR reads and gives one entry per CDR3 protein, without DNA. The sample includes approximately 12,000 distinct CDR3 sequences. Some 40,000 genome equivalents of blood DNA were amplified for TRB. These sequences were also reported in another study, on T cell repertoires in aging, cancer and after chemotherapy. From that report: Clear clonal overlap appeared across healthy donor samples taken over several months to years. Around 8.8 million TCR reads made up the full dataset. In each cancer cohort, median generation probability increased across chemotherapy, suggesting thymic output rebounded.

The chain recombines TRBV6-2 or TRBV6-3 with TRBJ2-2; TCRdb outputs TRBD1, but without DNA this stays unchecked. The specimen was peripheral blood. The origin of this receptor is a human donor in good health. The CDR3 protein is CASSPRQNTGELFF.